These T cell receptor beta chains were read from a single sample in a study of blood T cell repertoires in COVID-19. Assay used: immunoSEQ multiplex PCR; TCRdb lists only in-frame clones, some missing. The sample has some 300,000 clones; approximately 86% are singletons. Input material: peripheral blood. The receptors were sampled from a woman in her seventies with COVID-19, enrolled during active disease. The CDR3 runs from the conserved cysteine through the conserved F or W. Each record gives: V gene, clone size, D gene, J gene, CDR3 DNA, CDR3 protein. The D gene is left open where the match is weak. Expanded clones get a size class; other rows say once, few or many, or leave the size out.

TRBV21-1	.	.	TRBJ1-1	TGTGCCAGCAGCAAAGACCCGGGAAACACTGAAGCTTTCTTT	CASSKDPGNTEAFF
TRBV7-2	.	.	TRBJ2-5	TGTGCCAGCAGCTTTTTCAGGGCACTCCAAGAGACCCAGTACTTC	CASSFFRALQETQYF
TRBV5-1	.	.	TRBJ2-1	TGCGCCAGCAGCTTGCGACTGTACAATGAGCAGTTCTTC	CASSLRLYNEQFF
TRBV27	few	.	TRBJ1-2	TGTGCCAGCACCTCCCTTGGACAGACTAACTATGGCTACACCTTC	CASTSLGQTNYGYTF
TRBV7-6	.	TRBD2	TRBJ2-1	TGTGCCAGCAGCTTCCCTAGGACTAGCGGGGGGAGCTCCTACAATGAGCAGTTCTTC	CASSFPRTSGGSSYNEQFF
TRBV7-2	few	.	TRBJ1-1	TGTGCCAGCAGTCGCAGGGAGGGGACTGAAGCTTTCTTT	CASSRREGTEAFF
TRBV7-2	.	TRBD1	TRBJ1-1	TGTGCCAGCAGCATCGGACAGGGAAGGGCCACTGAAGCTTTCTTT	CASSIGQGRATEAFF
TRBV5-1	.	.	TRBJ1-4	TGCGCCAGCAGCTTGGGAGGAGGGGAAGGGGATGAAAAACTGTTTTTT	CASSLGGGEGDEKLFF
TRBV15	.	.	TRBJ2-2	TGTGCCACCAGCAGAACTATGGGACTCCCCGACGGCGGGGAGCTGTTTTTT	CATSRTMGLPDGGELFF
TRBV19	once	.	TRBJ2-1	TGTGCCAGTAGTATTTTAAATGAGCAGTTCTTC	CASSILNEQFF
TRBV5-1	.	.	TRBJ2-3	TGCGCCAGCAGCCCGAGGACAGATACAGATACGCAGTATTTT	CASSPRTDTDTQYF
TRBV3-1/TRBV3-2	.	TRBD1	TRBJ1-4	TGTGCCAGCAGCAGGACCGTTGGGACAGTTGAAAAACTGTTTTTT	CASSRTVGTVEKLFF
TRBV24-1	.	TRBD1	TRBJ2-1	TGTGCCACCAGTGATTTTACGGTCGGGACAGGGGGCGAGCAGTTCTTC	CATSDFTVGTGGEQFF
TRBV4-1	.	TRBD2	TRBJ2-7	TGCGCCAGCAGCCAGGGACTAGCGGGGGTCTCCTACGAGCAGTACTTC	CASSQGLAGVSYEQYF
TRBV6-5	.	.	TRBJ2-1	TGTGCCATCCTCGTCGGAACAGGATATTACAATGAGCAGTTCTTC	CAILVGTGYYNEQFF
TRBV19	.	TRBD1	TRBJ1-4	TGTGCCAGTACCGGGACAGGAGGGCTGAATGAAAAACTGTTTTTT	CASTGTGGLNEKLFF
TRBV24-1	.	.	TRBJ2-1	TGTGCCACCAGTGATCCGACTACCGCGGGAAATGAGCAGTTCTTC	CATSDPTTAGNEQFF
TRBV12-3/TRBV12-4	few	.	TRBJ2-7	TGTGCCAGCAGTTTTCAGGGCTCCTACGAGCAGTACTTC	CASSFQGSYEQYF
TRBV10-1	few	TRBD1	TRBJ2-1	TGCGCCAGCATGGAGGCGCAGGGGGCCAGTACTCTGTTCTTC	CASMEAQGASTLFF
TRBV7-8	.	.	TRBJ2-4	TGTGCCAGCAGCTGGGGAGGACTGGATCTAGCCAAAAACATTCAGTACTTC	CASSWGGLDLAKNIQYF
TRBV28	few	.	TRBJ1-5	TGTGCCAGCAGTTTAGGGGGGGCTATTCAGCCCCAGCATTTT	CASSLGGAIQPQHF
TRBV5-1	once	TRBD2	TRBJ2-1	TGCGCCAGCAGCTTGGCATCCGGGACTAGCGGCCGAAATGAGCAGTTCTTC	CASSLASGTSGRNEQFF